One and the same sample provided the 14 T cell receptor beta chains below, sequenced in a study of blood T cell repertoires in COVID-19. Sequenced by immunoSEQ multiplex PCR; TCRdb stores in-frame clones only, minus some. The data contain just under 20,000 clones, about 85% of them singletons. Sequencing was carried out using peripheral blood. The receptors here all came from a human donor with active COVID-19. The donor label of this sample is uncertain.

The chain employs TRBV12-3 or TRBV12-4 and TRBJ2-7, with TRBD1 matching over 9 bases. V dropped 4 bases and J dropped 2; count of bases not matched to a gene: 0. The CDR3 loop spans 13 amino acids. The CDR3: CASSWTGAYEQYF. CDR3 nucleotide sequence: TGTGCCAGCAGTTGGACAGGGGCCTACGAGCAGTACTTC.

This chain joins TRBV9 and TRBJ1-3; no clear D gene. The CDR3 extends over 18 amino acids. The V end lost 3 bases, the J end lost 0 bases, and 19 bases lay between the germline ends. The germline V gene encodes CDR1 SGDLS and CDR2 YYNGEE. In DNA form, the CDR3 reads TGTGCCAGCAGCGAACCGGGGTCCTCCCGATCCTCTGGAAACACCATATATTTT. Translation gives CASSEPGSSRSSGNTIYF.

The chain recombines TRBV29-1 with TRBJ1-1; the D gene is possibly TRBD1 (6 bases). Germline V lookup: CDR1 SQVTM, CDR2 ANQGSEA. The CDR3 runs to 11 residues. Deletions cut 4 bases from V and 8 bases from J, with 11 bases between. Here the CDR3 DNA reads TGCAGCGTTGTGGGAGACAGGGAAGCTTTCTTT. It yields the protein CSVVGDREAFF.

The chain uses TRBV4-3 and TRBJ1-5; D uncertain. The V gene lost 0 bases and the J gene lost 8 bases, with 11 bases spanning the gap. The CDR3 totals 14 residues. CDR1 is LGHNA and CDR2 is YSLEER in the germline V gene. Here the CDR3 reads CASSQEQTAEPQHF. DNA of the CDR3: TGCGCCAGCAGCCAAGAACAGACCGCTGAGCCCCAGCATTTT.

This clone showed up just once. V usage is TRBV6-6 and J usage is TRBJ2-7; 8 bases are shared with TRBD1. The junction had 4 bases not matched to a gene; V was cut back by 6 bases and J by 6 bases. The length of the CDR3 is 12 residues. Germline loops: CDR1 MNHNY, CDR2 SVGAGI (reference sequence). CDR3 nucleotide sequence: TGTGCCAGCAGCCTTGGACAGGGCGAGCAGTACTTC. Translating it yields CASSLGQGEQYF.

A few counts support this clone. This chain joins TRBV12-2 and TRBJ2-6; the table's D gene call, TRBD1, was not cross checked with the DNA. TRBV12-2 is a documented pseudogene. The length of the CDR3 is 17 residues. CDR3 amino acids: CASRLVHRDRGANVLTF. CDR3 DNA sequence: TGTGCAAGTCGCTTAGTGCATCGGGACAGGGGGGCCAACGTCCTGACTTTC.

This clone has just one count. V usage is TRBV10-3 and J usage is TRBJ2-1; TRBD2 might be the D (7 bases). V was shortened by 4 bases and J by 8 bases, with 21 bases between the two germline ends. The length of the CDR3 is 16 residues. The germline gives CDR1 ENHRY, CDR2 SYGVKD. For the CDR3, the DNA is TGTGCCATCAGTGTTTATGTGGGGGGGGACACAGATGAGCAGTTCTTC. Amino acid sequence: CAISVYVGGDTDEQFF.

This clone was recorded once. This rearrangement joins TRBV11-2 to TRBJ2-1, with 8 bases that match TRBD1. Germline values: CDR1 SGHAT, CDR2 FQNNGV. The V segment lost 3 bases and the J segment 5 bases; nucleotides outside the gene matches: 3. This CDR3 has 14 residues. The CDR3 sequence: CASSLTGDHNEQFF. The CDR3 DNA reads TGTGCCAGCAGCTTGACAGGGGATCACAATGAGCAGTTCTTC.

The gene calls are TRBV7-8 and TRBJ2-7; D is perhaps TRBD1 (5 bases). In germline, CDR1 is SGHVS, CDR2 FQNEAQ. Trimming shortened V by 2 bases and J by 3 bases, and 5 bases separated the two germline ends. This CDR3 is 12 amino acids long. CDR3 DNA sequence: TGTGCCAGCAGCTTACAGGGCTACGAGCAGTACTTC. Protein: CASSLQGYEQYF.

The count of this clone is one. The chain joins TRBV3-1 (or the pseudogene TRBV3-2) to TRBJ2-1, with D perhaps matching TRBD2 (6 bases). The germline V gene encodes CDR1 LGHDT and CDR2 YNNKEL (reference sequence). The length of the CDR3 is 16 residues. V lost 0 bases and J 9 bases, leaving 18 bases between the germline ends. In DNA form, the CDR3 reads TGTGCCAGCAGCCAAGATCGCGGGGTCGTGGGCCTTGAGCAGTTCTTC. It codes for CASSQDRGVVGLEQFF.

CDR3 protein: CASGSGPTDTQYF. The CDR3 coding sequence is TGTGCTAGTGGTTCCGGTCCTACAGATACGCAGTATTTT. The chain is built from TRBV12-5 and TRBJ2-3; D gene unclear. CDR3 size: 13 residues. The V and J ends lost 4 bases and 3 bases respectively, with 8 bases between them. Per germline, CDR1 LGHNT and CDR2 FRNRAP.

The chain links TRBV19 to TRBJ1-4; TRBD1 is a possible D gene (5 bases). Germline V gives CDR1 LNHDA, CDR2 SQIVND (reference sequence). V dropped 4 bases and J dropped 2 bases, with 11 bases sitting between them. This CDR3 contains 15 residues. CDR3 DNA: TGTGCCAGTAGTACAACGACAGTCACTAATGAAAAACTGTTTTTT. It yields the protein CASSTTTVTNEKLFF.

V usage is TRBV5-1 and J usage is TRBJ2-2; 10 bases fit TRBD2. Germline-derived CDR1 and CDR2 are SGHRS and YFSETQ. The CDR3 is 19 residues long. V dropped 0 bases and J dropped 4; count of bases not matched to a gene: 12. The CDR3 DNA reads TGCGCCAGCAGCTTGGTCCAAGGACAGCGGGAGGGATTCACCGGGGAGCTGTTTTTT. Its translation: CASSLVQGQREGFTGELFF. The full variable domain, completed using reference TRBV5-1 and TRBJ2-2, is KAGVTQTPRYLIKTRGQQVTLSCSPISGHRSVSWYQQTPGQGLQFLFEYFSETQRNKGNFPGRFSGRQFSNSRSEMNVSTLELGDSALYLCASSLVQGQREGFTGELFFGEGSRLTVL.

The V gene is TRBV9, the J gene TRBJ1-4; 8 positions agree with TRBD1. This CDR3 contains 15 residues. CDR1 and CDR2 from the germline V gene are SGDLS and YYNGEE. Trimming cost V 3 bases and J 5 bases; bases outside gene matches: 6. The chain's CDR3 is CASSEGTGGNEKLFF. The CDR3 DNA is TGTGCCAGCAGCGAGGGGACAGGCGGAAATGAAAAACTGTTTTTT.